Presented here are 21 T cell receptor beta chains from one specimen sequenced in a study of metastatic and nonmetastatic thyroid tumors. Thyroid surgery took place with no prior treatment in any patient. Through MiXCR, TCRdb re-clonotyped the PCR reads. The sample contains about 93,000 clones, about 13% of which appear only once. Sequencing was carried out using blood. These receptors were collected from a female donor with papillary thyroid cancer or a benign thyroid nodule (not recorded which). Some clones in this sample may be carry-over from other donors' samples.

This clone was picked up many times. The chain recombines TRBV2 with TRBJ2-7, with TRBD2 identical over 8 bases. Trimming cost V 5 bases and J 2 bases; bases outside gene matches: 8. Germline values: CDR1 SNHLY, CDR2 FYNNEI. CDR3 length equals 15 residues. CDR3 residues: CASSFKREHTYEQYF. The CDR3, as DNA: TGTGCCAGCAGTTTTAAGCGGGAGCATACCTACGAGCAGTACTTC. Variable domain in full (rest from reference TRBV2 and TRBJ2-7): EPEVTQTPSHQVTQMGQEVILRCVPISNHLYFYWYRQILGQKVEFLVSFYNNEISEKSEIFDDQFSVERPDGSNFTLKIRSTKLEDSAMYFCASSFKREHTYEQYFGPGTRLTVT.

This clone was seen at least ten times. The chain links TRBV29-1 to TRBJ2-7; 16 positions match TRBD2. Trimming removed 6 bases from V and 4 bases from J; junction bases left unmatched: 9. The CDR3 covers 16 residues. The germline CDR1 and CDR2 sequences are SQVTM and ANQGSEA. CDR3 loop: CSVTGLAGGLGYEQYF. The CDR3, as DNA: TGCAGCGTCACGGGACTAGCGGGAGGGTTGGGATACGAGCAGTACTTC.

The CDR3 bases are TGTGCCAGCAGTTCTAGGACAGGGGGCGTGATCTGGGAGCTGTTTTTT. It yields the protein CASSSRTGGVIWELFF. The V call is TRBV6-1, the J call TRBJ2-2; 11 nucleotides align to TRBD1. The CDR3 extends over 16 amino acids. CDR1 is MNHNS, CDR2 SASEGT, per germline. V shed 5 bases, J shed 9 bases, and the junction held 11 bases outside the gene matches.

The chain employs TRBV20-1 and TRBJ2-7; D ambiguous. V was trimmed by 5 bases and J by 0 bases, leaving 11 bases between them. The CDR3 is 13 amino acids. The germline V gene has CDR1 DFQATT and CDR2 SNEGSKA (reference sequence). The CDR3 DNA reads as TGCAGTGCTTCCCCCCTAAGCTCCTACGAGCAGTACTTC. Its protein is CSASPLSSYEQYF.

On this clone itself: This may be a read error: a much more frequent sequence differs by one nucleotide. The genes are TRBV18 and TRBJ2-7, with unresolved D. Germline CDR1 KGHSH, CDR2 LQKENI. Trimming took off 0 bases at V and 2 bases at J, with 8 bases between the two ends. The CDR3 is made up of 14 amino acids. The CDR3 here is CASSPPVRTYEQYF. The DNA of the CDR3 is TGTGCCAGCTCACCACCTGTCAGAACCTACGAGCAGTACTTC.

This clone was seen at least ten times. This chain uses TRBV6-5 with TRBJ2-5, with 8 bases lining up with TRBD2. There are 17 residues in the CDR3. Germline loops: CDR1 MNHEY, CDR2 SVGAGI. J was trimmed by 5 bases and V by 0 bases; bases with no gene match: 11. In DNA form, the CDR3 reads TGTGCCAGCAGTTACTCCGGACCGGGACTAGGGGGGGAGACCCAGTACTTC. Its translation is CASSYSGPGLGGETQYF.

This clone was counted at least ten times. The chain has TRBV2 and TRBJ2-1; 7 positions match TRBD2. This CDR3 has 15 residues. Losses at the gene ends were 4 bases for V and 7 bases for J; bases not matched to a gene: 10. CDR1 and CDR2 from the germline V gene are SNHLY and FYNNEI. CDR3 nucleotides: TGTGCCAGCAGTGTGGGCGGGAGTTTCGTTAATGAGCAGTTCTTC. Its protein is CASSVGGSFVNEQFF.

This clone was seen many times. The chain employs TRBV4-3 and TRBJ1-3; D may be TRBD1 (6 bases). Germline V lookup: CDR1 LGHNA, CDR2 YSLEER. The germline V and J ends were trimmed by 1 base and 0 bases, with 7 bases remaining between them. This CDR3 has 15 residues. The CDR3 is CASSQGTASGNTIYF. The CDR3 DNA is TGCGCCAGCAGCCAAGGGACAGCCTCTGGAAACACCATATATTTT.

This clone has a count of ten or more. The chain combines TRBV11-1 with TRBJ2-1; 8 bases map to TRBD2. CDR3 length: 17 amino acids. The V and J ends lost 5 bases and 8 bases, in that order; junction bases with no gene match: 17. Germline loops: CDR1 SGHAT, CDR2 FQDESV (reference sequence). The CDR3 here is CASSQPLTGLAPHEQFF. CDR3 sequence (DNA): TGTGCCAGCAGCCAACCGCTGACCGGACTAGCTCCCCATGAGCAGTTCTTC.

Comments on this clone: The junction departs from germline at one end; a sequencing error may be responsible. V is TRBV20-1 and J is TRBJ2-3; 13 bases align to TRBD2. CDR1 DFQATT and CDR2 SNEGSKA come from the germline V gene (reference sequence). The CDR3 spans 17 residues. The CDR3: CSAEGLAGMCGRDTQYF. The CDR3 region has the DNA TGCAGTGCCGAGGGACTAGCGGGGATGTGTGGTAGAGATACACAGTATTTT.

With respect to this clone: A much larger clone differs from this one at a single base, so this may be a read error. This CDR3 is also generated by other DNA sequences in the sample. The CDR3 bases are TGTGCCAGCAGTCGGACAGGTGTTATCTACAATGAGCAGTTCTTC. Translating gives CASSRTGVIYNEQFF. The chain couples TRBV6-1 to TRBJ2-1; TRBD1 matches 7 bases. The germline V gene encodes CDR1 MNHNS and CDR2 SASEGT. Trimming cost V 5 bases and J 3 bases; bases outside gene matches: 7. The CDR3 has 15 amino acids.

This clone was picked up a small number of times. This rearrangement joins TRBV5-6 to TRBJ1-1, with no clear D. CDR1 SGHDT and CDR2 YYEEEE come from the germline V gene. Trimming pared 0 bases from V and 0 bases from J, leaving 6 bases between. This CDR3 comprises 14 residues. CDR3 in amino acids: CASSLDSMNTEAFF. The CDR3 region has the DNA TGTGCCAGCAGCTTGGACAGCATGAACACTGAAGCTTTCTTT.

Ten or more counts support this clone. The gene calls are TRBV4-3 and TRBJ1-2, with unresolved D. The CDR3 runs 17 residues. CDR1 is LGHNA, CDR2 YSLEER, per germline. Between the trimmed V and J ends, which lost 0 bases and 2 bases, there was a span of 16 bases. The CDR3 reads CASSQDEVGITNYGYTF. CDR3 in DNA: TGCGCCAGCAGCCAAGATGAGGTGGGGATAACCAACTATGGCTACACCTTC.

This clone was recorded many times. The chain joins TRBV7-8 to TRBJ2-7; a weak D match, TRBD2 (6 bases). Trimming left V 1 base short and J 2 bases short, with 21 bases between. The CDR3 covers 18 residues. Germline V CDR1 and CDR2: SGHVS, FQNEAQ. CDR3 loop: CASSLVSGRGTGTYEQYF. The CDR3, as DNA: TGTGCCAGCAGCTTAGTCTCGGGGCGCGGGACCGGGACCTACGAGCAGTACTTC.

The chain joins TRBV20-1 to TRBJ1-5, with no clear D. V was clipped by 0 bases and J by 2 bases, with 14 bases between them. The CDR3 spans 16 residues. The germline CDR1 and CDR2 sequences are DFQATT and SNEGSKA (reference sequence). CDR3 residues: CSARDPLACGNQPQHF. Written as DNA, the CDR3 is TGCAGTGCTAGAGATCCGCTGGCGTGTGGCAATCAGCCCCAGCATTTT.

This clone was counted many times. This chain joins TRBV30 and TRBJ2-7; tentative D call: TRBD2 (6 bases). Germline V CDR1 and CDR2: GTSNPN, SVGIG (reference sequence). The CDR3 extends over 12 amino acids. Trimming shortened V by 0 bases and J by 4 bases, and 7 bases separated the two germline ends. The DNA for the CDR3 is TGTGCCTGGAGTGTACGGGAGTACGAGCAGTACTTC. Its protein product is CAWSVREYEQYF. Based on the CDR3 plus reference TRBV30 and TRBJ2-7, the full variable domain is SQTIHQWPATLVQPVGSPLSLECTVEGTSNPNLYWYRQAAGRGLQLLFYSVGIGQISSEVPQNLSASRPQDRQFILSSKKLLLSDSGFYLCAWSVREYEQYFGPGTRLTVT.

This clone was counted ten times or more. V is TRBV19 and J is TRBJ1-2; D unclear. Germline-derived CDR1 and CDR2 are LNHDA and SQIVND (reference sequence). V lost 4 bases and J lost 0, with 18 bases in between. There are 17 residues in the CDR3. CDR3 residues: CASSTLPVQAANYGYTF. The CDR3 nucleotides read TGTGCCAGTAGTACACTCCCCGTTCAGGCAGCTAACTATGGCTACACCTTC.

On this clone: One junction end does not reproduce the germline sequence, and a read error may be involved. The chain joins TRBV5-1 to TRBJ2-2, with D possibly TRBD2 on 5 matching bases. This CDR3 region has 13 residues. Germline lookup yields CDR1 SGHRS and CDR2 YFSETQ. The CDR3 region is CASRLGGTGELFF. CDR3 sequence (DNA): TGTGCCAGCAGATTGGGCGGGACCGGGGAGCTGTTTTTT.

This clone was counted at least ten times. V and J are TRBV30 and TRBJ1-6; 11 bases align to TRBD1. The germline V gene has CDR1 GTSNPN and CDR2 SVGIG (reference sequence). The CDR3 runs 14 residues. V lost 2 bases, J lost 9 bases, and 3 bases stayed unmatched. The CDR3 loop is CAWSLGTGGSPLHF. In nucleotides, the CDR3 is TGTGCCTGGAGTTTAGGGACAGGGGGTTCACCCCTCCACTTT.

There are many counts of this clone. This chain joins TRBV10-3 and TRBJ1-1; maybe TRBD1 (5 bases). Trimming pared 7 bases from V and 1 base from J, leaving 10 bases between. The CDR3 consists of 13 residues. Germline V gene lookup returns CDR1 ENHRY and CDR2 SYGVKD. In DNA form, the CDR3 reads TGTGCCATCAAACCCCAGGGGAACACTGAAGCTTTCTTT. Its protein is CAIKPQGNTEAFF.

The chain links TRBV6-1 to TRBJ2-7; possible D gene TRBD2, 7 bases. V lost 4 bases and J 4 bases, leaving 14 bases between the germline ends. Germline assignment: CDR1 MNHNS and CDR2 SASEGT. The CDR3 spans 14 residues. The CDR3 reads CASSAGGLTYEQYF. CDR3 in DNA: TGTGCCAGCAGTGCCGGGGGGCTGACGTACGAGCAGTACTTC.